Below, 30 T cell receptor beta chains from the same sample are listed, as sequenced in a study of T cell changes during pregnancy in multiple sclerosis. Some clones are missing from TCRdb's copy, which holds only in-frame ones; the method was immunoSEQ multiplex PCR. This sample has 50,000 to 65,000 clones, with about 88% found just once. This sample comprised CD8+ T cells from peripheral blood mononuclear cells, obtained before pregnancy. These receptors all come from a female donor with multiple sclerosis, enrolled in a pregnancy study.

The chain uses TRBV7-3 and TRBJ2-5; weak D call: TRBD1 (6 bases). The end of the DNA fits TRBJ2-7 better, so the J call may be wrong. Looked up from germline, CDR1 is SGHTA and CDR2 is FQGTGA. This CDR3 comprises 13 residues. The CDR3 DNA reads TGTGCCAGCAGCCTGGAACTAGGGGGCGAGCAGTACTTC. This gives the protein CASSLELGGEQYF.

CDR3 in DNA: TGTGCCAGCAGCTCCCGGGACAATAACTATGGCTACACCTTC. It encodes CASSSRDNNYGYTF. V and J are TRBV13 and TRBJ1-2; TRBD1 might be the D (6 bases). Germline V lookup: CDR1 PRHDT, CDR2 FYEKMQ (reference sequence). CDR3 length equals 14 residues. The V gene lost 4 bases and the J gene lost 1 base, with 10 bases spanning the gap.

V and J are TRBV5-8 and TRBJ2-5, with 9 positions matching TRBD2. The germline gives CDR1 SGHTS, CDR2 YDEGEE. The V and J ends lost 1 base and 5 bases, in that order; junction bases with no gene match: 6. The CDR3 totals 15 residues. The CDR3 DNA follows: TGTGCCAGCAGCTTGCTAGCGGGGTCTTGGGAGACCCAGTACTTC. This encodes CASSLLAGSWETQYF. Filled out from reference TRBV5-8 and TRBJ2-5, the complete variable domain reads EAGVTQSPTHLIKTRGQQATLRCSPISGHTSVYWYQQALGLGLQFLLWYDEGEERNRGNFPPRFSGRQFPNYSSELNVNALELEDSALYLCASSLLAGSWETQYFGPGTRLLVL.

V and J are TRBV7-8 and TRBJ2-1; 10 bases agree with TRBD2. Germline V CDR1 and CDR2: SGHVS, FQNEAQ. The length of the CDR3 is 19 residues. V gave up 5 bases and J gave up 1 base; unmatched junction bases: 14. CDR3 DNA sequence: TGTGCCAGCAGCCCGCCCCCGGAACTAGCGGGACCTTCCTACAATGAGCAGTTCTTC. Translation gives CASSPPPELAGPSYNEQFF. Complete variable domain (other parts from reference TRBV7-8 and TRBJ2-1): GAGVSQSPRYKVAKRGQDVALRCDPISGHVSLFWYQQALGQGPEFLTYFQNEAQLDKSGLPSDRFFAERPEGSVSTLKIQRTQQEDSAVYLCASSPPPELAGPSYNEQFFGPGTRLTVL.

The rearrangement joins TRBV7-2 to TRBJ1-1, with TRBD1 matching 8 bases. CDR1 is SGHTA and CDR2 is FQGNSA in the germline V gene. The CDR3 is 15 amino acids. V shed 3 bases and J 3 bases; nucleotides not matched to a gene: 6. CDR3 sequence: CASSFGTGSDTEAFF. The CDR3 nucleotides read TGTGCCAGCAGCTTCGGGACAGGATCAGACACTGAAGCTTTCTTT.

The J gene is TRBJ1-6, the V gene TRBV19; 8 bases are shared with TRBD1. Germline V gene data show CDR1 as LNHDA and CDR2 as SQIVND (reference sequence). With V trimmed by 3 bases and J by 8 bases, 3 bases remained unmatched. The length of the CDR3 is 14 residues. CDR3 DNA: TGTGCCAGTAGTATCACAGGGGGATATTCACCCCTCCACTTT. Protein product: CASSITGGYSPLHF. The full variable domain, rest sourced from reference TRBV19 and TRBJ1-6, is DGGITQSPKYLFRKEGQNVTLSCEQNLNHDAMYWYRQDPGQGLRLIYYSQIVNDFQKGDIAEGYSVSREKKESFPLTVTSAQKNPTAFYLCASSITGGYSPLHFGNGTRLTVT.

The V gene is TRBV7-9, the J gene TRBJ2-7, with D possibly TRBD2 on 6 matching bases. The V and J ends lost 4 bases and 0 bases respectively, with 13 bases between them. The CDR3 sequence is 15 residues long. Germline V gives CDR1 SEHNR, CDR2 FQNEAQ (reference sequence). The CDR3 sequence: CASSSGEELSYEQYF. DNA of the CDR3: TGTGCCAGCAGCTCGGGAGAAGAACTCTCCTACGAGCAGTACTTC.

CDR3 sequence reads: CASSQGLEAFF. The CDR3 DNA is TGCGCCAGCAGCCAAGGACTTGAAGCTTTCTTT. V and J are TRBV4-1 and TRBJ1-1; D ambiguous. CDR1 is MGHRA, CDR2 YSYEKL, per germline. This CDR3 comprises 11 residues. The V gene lost 1 base and the J gene lost 7 bases, with 4 bases spanning the gap.

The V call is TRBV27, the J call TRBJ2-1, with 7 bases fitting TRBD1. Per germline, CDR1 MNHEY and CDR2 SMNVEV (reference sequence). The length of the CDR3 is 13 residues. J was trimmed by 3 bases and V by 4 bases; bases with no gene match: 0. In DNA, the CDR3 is TGTGCCAGCAGTTGGGACAGCTACAATGAGCAGTTCTTC. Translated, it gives CASSWDSYNEQFF.

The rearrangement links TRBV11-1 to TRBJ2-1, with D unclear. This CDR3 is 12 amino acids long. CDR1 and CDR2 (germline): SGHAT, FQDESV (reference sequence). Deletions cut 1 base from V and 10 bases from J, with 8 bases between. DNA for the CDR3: TGTGCCAGCAGCTTAGTAGCTAGAGAGCAGTTCTTC. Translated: CASSLVAREQFF.

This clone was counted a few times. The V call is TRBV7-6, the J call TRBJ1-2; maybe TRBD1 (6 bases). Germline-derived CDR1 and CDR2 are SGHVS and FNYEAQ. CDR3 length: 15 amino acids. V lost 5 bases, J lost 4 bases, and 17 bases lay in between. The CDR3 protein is CASSPGTGNSYGYTF. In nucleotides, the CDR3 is TGTGCCAGCAGCCCGGGAACAGGGAACTCCTATGGCTACACCTTC.

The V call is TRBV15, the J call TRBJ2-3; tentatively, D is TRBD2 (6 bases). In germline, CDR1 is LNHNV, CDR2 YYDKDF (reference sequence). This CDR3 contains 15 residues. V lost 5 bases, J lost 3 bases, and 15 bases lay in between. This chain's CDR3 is CATSGRDWLTDTQYF. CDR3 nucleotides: TGTGCCACCAGCGGCAGGGACTGGTTAACAGATACGCAGTATTTT.

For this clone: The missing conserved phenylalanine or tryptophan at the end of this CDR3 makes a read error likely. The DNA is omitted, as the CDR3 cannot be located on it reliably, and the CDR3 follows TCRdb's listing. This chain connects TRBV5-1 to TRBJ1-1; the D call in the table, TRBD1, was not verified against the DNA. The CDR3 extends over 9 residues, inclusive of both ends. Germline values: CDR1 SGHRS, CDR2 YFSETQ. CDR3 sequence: CASSRWTTD.

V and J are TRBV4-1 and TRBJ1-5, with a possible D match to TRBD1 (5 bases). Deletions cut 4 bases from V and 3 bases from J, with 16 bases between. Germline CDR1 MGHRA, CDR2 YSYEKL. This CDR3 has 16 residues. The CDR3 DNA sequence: TGCGCCAGCAGCCGCACGCTAGGGGAAATCAATCAGCCCCAGCATTTT. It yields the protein CASSRTLGEINQPQHF.

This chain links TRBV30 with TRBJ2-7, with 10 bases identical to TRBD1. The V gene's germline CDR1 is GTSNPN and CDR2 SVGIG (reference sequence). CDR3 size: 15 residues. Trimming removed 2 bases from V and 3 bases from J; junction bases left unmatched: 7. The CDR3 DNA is TGTGCCTGGAGTCCCGGGACAGGGGTCCGCTACGAGCAGTACTTC. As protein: CAWSPGTGVRYEQYF.

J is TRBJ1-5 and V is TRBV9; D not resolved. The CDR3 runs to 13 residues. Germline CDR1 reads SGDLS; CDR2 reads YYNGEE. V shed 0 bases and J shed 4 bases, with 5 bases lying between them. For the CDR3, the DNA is TGTGCCAGCAGCGTAGGCAGGAATCAGCCCCAGCATTTT. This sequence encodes CASSVGRNQPQHF.

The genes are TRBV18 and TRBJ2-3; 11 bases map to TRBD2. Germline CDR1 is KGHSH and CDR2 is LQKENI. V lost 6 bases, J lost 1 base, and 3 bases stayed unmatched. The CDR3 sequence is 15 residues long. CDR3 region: CASSLTSGGTDTQYF. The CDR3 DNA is TGTGCCAGCTCGTTGACTAGCGGGGGCACAGATACGCAGTATTTT.

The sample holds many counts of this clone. The DNA of the CDR3 is TGTGCCAGTAGTCTCCAAGCGGGGGGCTCCTACAATGAGCAGTTCTTC. Translated, it gives CASSLQAGGSYNEQFF. The chain recombines TRBV19 with TRBJ2-1, with 9 positions matching TRBD2. In germline, CDR1 is LNHDA, CDR2 SQIVND (reference sequence). The CDR3 contains 16 residues. V trimming: 5 bases; J trimming: 0 bases; junction bases outside the gene matches: 5.

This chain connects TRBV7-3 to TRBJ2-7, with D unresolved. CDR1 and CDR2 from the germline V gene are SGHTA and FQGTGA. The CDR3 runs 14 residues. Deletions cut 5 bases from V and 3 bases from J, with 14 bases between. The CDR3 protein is CASSPSGGGYEQYF. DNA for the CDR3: TGTGCCAGCAGCCCATCCGGCGGTGGCTACGAGCAGTACTTC.

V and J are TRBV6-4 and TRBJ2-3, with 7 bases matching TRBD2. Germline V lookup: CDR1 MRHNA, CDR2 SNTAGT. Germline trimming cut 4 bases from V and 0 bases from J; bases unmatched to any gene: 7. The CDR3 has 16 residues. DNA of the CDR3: TGTGCCAGCAGTGGGTCTAGCGGTGGTAGCACAGATACGCAGTATTTT. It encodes CASSGSSGGSTDTQYF.

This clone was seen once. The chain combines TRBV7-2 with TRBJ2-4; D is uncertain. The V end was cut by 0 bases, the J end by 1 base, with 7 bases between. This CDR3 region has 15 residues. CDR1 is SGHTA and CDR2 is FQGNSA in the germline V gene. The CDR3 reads CASSLASLAKNIQYF. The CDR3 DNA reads TGTGCCAGCAGCTTAGCCAGTCTTGCCAAAAACATTCAGTACTTC.

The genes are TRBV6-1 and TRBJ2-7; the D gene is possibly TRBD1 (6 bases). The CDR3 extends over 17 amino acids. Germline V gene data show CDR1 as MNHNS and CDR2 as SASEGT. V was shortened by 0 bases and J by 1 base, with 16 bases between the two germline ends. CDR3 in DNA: TGTGCCAGCAGTGAAGCGGTTTGGACAGCGAATTCCTACGAGCAGTACTTC. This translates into CASSEAVWTANSYEQYF.

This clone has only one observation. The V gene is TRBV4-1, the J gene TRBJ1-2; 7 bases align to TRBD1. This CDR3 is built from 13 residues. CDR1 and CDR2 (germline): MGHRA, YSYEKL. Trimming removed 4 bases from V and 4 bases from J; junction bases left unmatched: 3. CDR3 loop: CASSRDRAYGYTF. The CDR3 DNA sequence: TGCGCCAGCAGCCGAGACAGGGCCTATGGCTACACCTTC.

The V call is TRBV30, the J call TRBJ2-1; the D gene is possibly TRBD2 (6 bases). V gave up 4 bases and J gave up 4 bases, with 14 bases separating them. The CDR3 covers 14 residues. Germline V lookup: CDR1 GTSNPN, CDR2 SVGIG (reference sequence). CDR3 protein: CAWTVTSTYNEQFF. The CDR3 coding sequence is TGTGCCTGGACGGTGACTAGTACTTACAATGAGCAGTTCTTC.

This CDR3 reads CASSFGGLYGYTF. The DNA of the CDR3 is TGTGCCAGCAGTTTCGGCGGCCTCTATGGCTACACCTTC. The V call is TRBV27, the J call TRBJ1-2; D call uncertain. The CDR3 totals 13 residues. Trimming stripped 3 bases from V and 4 bases from J, with 9 bases between. Per the germline V gene, CDR1 is MNHEY and CDR2 is SMNVEV (reference sequence).

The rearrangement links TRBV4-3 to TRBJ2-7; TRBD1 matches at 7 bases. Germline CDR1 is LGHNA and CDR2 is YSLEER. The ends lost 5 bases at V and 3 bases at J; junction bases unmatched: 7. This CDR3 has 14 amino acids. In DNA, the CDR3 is TGCGCCAGCAGCTCGAGACAGGGAAACTACGAGCAGTACTTC. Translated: CASSSRQGNYEQYF.

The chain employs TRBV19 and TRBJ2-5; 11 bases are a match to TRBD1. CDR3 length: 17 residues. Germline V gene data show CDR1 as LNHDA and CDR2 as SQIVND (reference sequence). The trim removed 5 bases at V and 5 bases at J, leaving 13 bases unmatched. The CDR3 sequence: CASSPGAGQGAWETQYF. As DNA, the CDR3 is TGTGCCAGTAGTCCTGGGGCCGGACAGGGGGCATGGGAGACCCAGTACTTC. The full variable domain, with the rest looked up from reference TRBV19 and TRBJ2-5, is DGGITQSPKYLFRKEGQNVTLSCEQNLNHDAMYWYRQDPGQGLRLIYYSQIVNDFQKGDIAEGYSVSREKKESFPLTVTSAQKNPTAFYLCASSPGAGQGAWETQYFGPGTRLLVL.

CDR3 residues: CASRWGPYYGYTF. DNA of the CDR3: TGTGCCAGCAGGTGGGGGCCGTACTATGGCTACACCTTC. The chain couples TRBV6-6 to TRBJ1-2; tentative D call: TRBD1 (6 bases). Per germline, CDR1 MNHNY and CDR2 SVGAGI (reference sequence). CDR3 length: 13 residues. Trimming took 6 bases from V and 3 from J, leaving 11 bases between them.

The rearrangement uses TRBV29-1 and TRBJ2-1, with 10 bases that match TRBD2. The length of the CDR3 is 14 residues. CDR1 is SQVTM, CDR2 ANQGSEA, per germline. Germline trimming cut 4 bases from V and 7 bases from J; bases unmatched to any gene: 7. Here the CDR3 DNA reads TGCAGCGTTGGACTAGCGGGTCTCCTGAATGAGCAGTTCTTC. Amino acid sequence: CSVGLAGLLNEQFF.

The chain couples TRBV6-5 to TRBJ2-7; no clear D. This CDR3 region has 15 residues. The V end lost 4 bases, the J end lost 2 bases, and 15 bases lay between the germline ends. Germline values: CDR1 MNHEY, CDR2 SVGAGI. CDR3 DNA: TGTGCCAGCAGTTGGAACCCGCCAGGTACCTACGAGCAGTACTTC. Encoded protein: CASSWNPPGTYEQYF.